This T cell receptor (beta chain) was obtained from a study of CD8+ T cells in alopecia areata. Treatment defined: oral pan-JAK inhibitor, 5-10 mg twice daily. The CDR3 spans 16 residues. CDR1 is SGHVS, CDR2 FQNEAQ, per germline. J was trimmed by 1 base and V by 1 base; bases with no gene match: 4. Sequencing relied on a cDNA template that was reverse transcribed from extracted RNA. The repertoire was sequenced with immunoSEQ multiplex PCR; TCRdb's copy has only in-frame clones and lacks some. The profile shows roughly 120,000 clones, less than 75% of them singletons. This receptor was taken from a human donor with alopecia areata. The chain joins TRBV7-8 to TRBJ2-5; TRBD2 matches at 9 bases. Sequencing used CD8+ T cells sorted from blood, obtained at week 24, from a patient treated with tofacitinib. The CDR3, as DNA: TGTGCCAGCAGCTTAGGGCTAGCGGGGAGCCAAGAGACCCAGTACTTC. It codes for CASSLGLAGSQETQYF.